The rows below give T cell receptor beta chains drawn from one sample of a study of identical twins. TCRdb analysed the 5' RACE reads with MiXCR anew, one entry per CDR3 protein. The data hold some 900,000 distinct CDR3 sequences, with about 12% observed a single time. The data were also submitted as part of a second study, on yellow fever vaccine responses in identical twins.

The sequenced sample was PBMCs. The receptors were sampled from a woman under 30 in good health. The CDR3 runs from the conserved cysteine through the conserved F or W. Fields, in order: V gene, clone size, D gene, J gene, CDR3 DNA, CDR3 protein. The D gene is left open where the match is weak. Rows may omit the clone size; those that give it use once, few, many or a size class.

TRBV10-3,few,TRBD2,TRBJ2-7,TGTGCCATCAGTGAGCTAGCGGGAGTGGGCGAGCAGTACTTC,CAISELAGVGEQYF
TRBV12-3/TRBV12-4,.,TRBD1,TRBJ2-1,TGTGCCAGCAGAACGAGACAGGGTTCGGTGTGGGAGCAGTTCTTC,CASRTRQGSVWEQFF
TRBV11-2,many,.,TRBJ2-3,TGTGCCAGCAGCTTAGCGGCACCGGAGGGGAAGTATACGCAGTATTTT,CASSLAAPEGKYTQYF
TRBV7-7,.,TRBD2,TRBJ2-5,TGTGCCAGCAGCTTAGGGGGACTAGCGGGAGCGAAGACCCAGTACTTC,CASSLGGLAGAKTQYF
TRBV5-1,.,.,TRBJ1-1,TGCGCCAGCAGCTTGGTTCCGGACATCGACACTGAAGCTTTCTTT,CASSLVPDIDTEAFF
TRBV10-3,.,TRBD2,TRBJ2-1,TGTGCCATTGGAACGGGACTAGCGGCACACAATGAGCAGTTCTTC,CAIGTGLAAHNEQFF
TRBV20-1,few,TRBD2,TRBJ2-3,TGCAGTGCTAGGCCGGGGGTAGCGGGAGGGCGAGATACGCAGTATTTT,CSARPGVAGGRDTQYF
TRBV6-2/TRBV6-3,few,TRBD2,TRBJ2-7,TGTGCCAGCAGACGAGGGTTAGCGGGGCCCTACGAGCAGTACTTC,CASRRGLAGPYEQYF
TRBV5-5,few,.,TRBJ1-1,TGTGCCAGCAGTGTATACCAGACTGAAGCTTTCTTT,CASSVYQTEAFF
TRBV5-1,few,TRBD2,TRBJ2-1,TGCGCCAGCAGCTTGGTGGGGGGGGATAACAATGAGCAGTTCTTC,CASSLVGGDNNEQFF
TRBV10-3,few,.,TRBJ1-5,TGTGCCACCAGAGGGGCCAATCAGCCCCAGCATTTT,CATRGANQPQHF
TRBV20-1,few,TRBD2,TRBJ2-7,TGCAGTGCTAGAGATCGGGGGGGAAGGGACGAGCAGTACTTC,CSARDRGGRDEQYF
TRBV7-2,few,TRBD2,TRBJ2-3,TGTGCCAGCAGCTTAGTTGGCGGGGGGGGGGCAGATACGCAGTATTTT,CASSLVGGGGADTQYF
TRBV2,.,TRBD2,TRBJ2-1,TGTGCCATCCTGCGGGGGAACTCCTACAATGAGCAGTTCTTC,CAILRGNSYNEQFF
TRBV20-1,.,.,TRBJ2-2,TGCAGTCCTCGTGGGAGTTCAAACACCGGGGAGCTGTTTTTT,CSPRGSSNTGELFF
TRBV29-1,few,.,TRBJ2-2,TGCAGCGTTGTGTGGGCGACAGCCAACACCGGGGAGCTGTTTTTT,CSVVWATANTGELFF
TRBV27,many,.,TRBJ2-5,TGTGCCAGCAGTTTTGGTCTAGGTGAGACCCAGTACTTC,CASSFGLGETQYF
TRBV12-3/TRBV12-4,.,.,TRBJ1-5,TGTGCCAGCAGCTGGGGGGGAGGAGGCAATCAGCCCCAGCATTTT,CASSWGGGGNQPQHF
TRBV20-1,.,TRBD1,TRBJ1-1,TGCAGTGCTAGATCCGACAGGGGGCGTATTGAAGCTTTCTTT,CSARSDRGRIEAFF
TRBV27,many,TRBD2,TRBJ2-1,TGTGCCAGCAGTGTTCTAGCGGGAGACAATGAGCAGTTCTTC,CASSVLAGDNEQFF
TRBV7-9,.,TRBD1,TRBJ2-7,TGTGCCAGCAGCTTAGGTAGGGGGCAGTTCCTAAGCGAGCAGTACTTC,CASSLGRGQFLSEQYF
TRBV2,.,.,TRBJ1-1,TGTGCCAGCAGGGGCAGGGGACTTTCGGTGAACACTGAAGCTTTCTTT,CASRGRGLSVNTEAFF